Sequencing of this TCR beta chain was carried out in a study of T cells after yellow fever vaccination (dated by TCRdb to about 2019). Context from the whole study: The SMART-Seq v4 Ultra Low Input RNA kit was used to prepare libraries from fractions with low cell numbers. Bulk TCR alpha and beta repertoires were sequenced longitudinally to track T-cell clones before and after primary and booster YFV17D yellow fever vaccination. Two healthy male donors, one aged 18 to 30 and one aged 30 to 40 years, made up the cohort. Bulk PBMC replicates and cell subsets were isolated from blood drawn at multiple timepoints before and after both primary and secondary immunization. Results and caveats for the whole study, not just this receptor: A small fraction of clonotypes appeared in both the CD4 and CD8 compartments, likely as a result of convergent recombination. The secondary T-cell response was weaker than the primary response but faster, peaking on day 5 instead of day 15. Computational filtering was required because FACS-sorted repertoires could contain abundant contaminating clonotypes from the bulk population. The study included only a couple of donors, which limits how far the findings can be generalized. After the booster, most clones that had expanded after primary vaccination were detected again (almost 97% of CD4 and over 75% of CD8), suggesting broad maintenance of memory.

Sequenced using an Illumina NovaSeq 6000. TCR cDNA was synthesized by 5'RACE template switching, through which a universal primer site and unique molecular identifiers were introduced. Priming of cDNA synthesis was performed from both the TCR alpha and TCR beta constant segments. Libraries were amplified in two PCR steps, with sample barcodes and sequencing adapters added in the second step. Sequencing of the libraries was done on either Illumina HiSeq 2500 (2x100 bp) or NovaSeq (2x150 bp). The authors' analysis ran thus. Reads were demultiplexed and collapsed into UMI consensus sequences with MIGEC, and V(D)J alignment was performed with MiXCR. Vaccine-responding clonotypes were identified with edgeR using replicate PBMC samples, with FDR below 0.01 and a log2 fold change above 5 up to day 15 being required. Each bulk clonotype was labeled CD4 or CD8 based on which sequenced repertoire, CD4 or CD8, contained the clonotype at higher abundance. Through fastp at Q25 and MiXCR, TCRdb rebuilt clones from the public reads, retaining in-frame beta chains. Entries that share a CDR3 protein sequence are merged under the most common genes and DNA. TCRdb, rather than the study authors, made the V and J calls. For this sample there are about 260,000 distinct CDR3 sequences; 5.2% appear just once. Together, the top ten hold around 3.3% of the sample.

The intended sense of this specimen's treatment or condition label: live attenuated yellow fever vaccine strain. PBMCs were isolated from peripheral blood using a standard Ficoll-Paque protocol. Dynabeads CD4 and CD8 positive selection kits were used to isolate CD4 and CD8 T-cell fractions. RNA was extracted with TriZol from bulk PBMCs, CD4 and CD8 fractions, and dextramer-positive and dextramer-negative fractions. The cysteine opens and the phenylalanine closes a CDR3 of 12 amino acids. Just the 36-base CDR3 DNA is kept, in frame starting at base 1. Via the germline V gene, CDR1 is SNHLY and CDR2 FYNNEI. The junction shows trimming of 4 bases on V and 6 bases on J, plus 8 bases between the germline ends. This clonotype came up a few times. Which antigen it targets is not known. The sample holds no much larger clone one base away, and base qualities are not on file.

The receptor's source is a man aged 18 to 35 who received the YFV17D yellow fever vaccine. This specimen was CD4+ T cells sorted from PBMCs, taken on the day of the yellow fever booster vaccination. This receptor chain uses TRBV2 and TRBJ2-3, with the D gene not confidently named. Here the CDR3 is given as CASSVLYDTQYF. The DNA reads TGTGCCAGCAGTGTACTATACGATACGCAGTATTTT.